This entry describes one TCR beta chain. Preparation of the TCRbeta library involved a method that used unique molecular identifiers. In TCRdb, the PCR reads were re-called with MiXCR into one record per CDR3 protein. The sample lists about 580,000 distinct CDR3 sequences, roughly 23% occurring once. This entry belongs to a study of T-cell reconstitution after alpha-beta-depleted transplantation in children. Germline CDR1 reads DFQATT; CDR2 reads SNEGSKA (reference sequence). The CDR3 has 13 amino acids. V shed 4 bases and J 4 bases; nucleotides not matched to a gene: 6. The receptor's source is a boy under two years old who had a stem cell transplant for acute myeloid leukemia, so the T cells may come from the graft donor. V gene TRBV20-1 combines with J gene TRBJ1-1, with TRBD1 matching 7 bases. The sequencing used PBMCs, mostly from graft donor cells, collected 360 days after TCRalphabeta/CD19-depleted stem cell transplant. As DNA, the CDR3 is TGCAGTGCTATATTTTCAGGGGGCACTGAAGCTTTCTTT. Translation: CSAIFSGGTEAFF.